Listed below are T cell receptor beta chains from one sample, sequenced in a study of PD-1 blockade in classical Hodgkin lymphoma. TCRdb's table, derived via immunoSEQ multiplex PCR, lists solely in-frame clones and lacks some. The table has about 46,000 clones, roughly 93% seen once. The sample taken for sequencing was peripheral blood mononuclear cells (PBMCs). The receptors were gathered from a human donor with classical Hodgkin lymphoma. CDR3s include the opening cysteine and the closing phenylalanine or tryptophan. D genes are given only for firm matches. Some rows have no size entry. The others give once, few or many, or a class for an expanded clone.

>TRBV19|TRBD1|NA|TRBJ2-4
CASSETGTIQYF
TGTGCCAGTAGCGAGACAGGGACCATTCAGTACTTC
>TRBV27|NA|NA|TRBJ2-2
CASSSQATGELFF
TGTGCCAGCAGTTCACAGGCGACCGGGGAGCTGTTTTTT
>TRBV5-1|TRBD2|NA|TRBJ2-2
CASSLELAGGPHTGELFF
TGCGCCAGCAGCTTGGAACTAGCGGGAGGGCCCCACACCGGGGAGCTGTTTTTT
>TRBV28|TRBD1|NA|TRBJ1-5
CASSSTGQPQHF
TGTGCCAGCAGTTCGACAGGGCAGCCCCAGCATTTT
>TRBV5-1|NA|NA|TRBJ2-4
CASSSGTLVGNIQYF
TGCGCCAGCAGCTCCGGGACCCTCGTAGGGAACATTCAGTACTTC
>TRBV5-1|NA|NA|TRBJ2-5
CASSPDSLETQYF
TGCGCCAGCAGCCCGGACTCTTTGGAGACCCAGTACTTC
>TRBV19|TRBD1|NA|TRBJ1-1
CASSRLGQRNTEAFF
TGTGCCAGTAGTAGACTGGGACAGCGGAACACTGAAGCTTTCTTT
>TRBV5-1|TRBD1|NA|TRBJ2-5
CASSKTGLETQYF
TGCGCCAGCAGCAAGACAGGGTTAGAGACCCAGTACTTC
>TRBV27|NA|NA|TRBJ2-4
CASSQTGAVNIQYF
TGTGCCAGCAGCCAGACTGGTGCCGTCAACATTCAGTACTTC
>TRBV18|NA|NA|TRBJ1-5
CASSPGTVLGQPQHF
TGTGCCAGCTCACCAGGAACTGTTTTGGGGCAGCCCCAGCATTTT
>TRBV10-3|NA|NA|TRBJ1-2
CAISESYYRTEINYGYTF
TGTGCCATCAGTGAGTCCTACTATAGGACAGAAATTAACTATGGCTACACCTTC
>TRBV5-4|TRBD2|NA|TRBJ2-1
CASSSRTSGAYNEQFF
TGTGCCAGCAGCTCGCGAACTAGCGGAGCCTACAATGAGCAGTTCTTC
>TRBV6-5|NA|NA|TRBJ2-7
CASSYRREQYF
TGTGCCAGCAGTTACAGACGGGAGCAGTACTTC
>TRBV27|NA|NA|TRBJ2-7
CASSLRGPYEQYF
TGTGCCAGCAGTTTAAGGGGCCCGTACGAGCAGTACTTC
>TRBV5-1|TRBD2|once|TRBJ2-5
CASSQGLAGYSETQYF
TGCGCCAGCAGCCAGGGACTAGCGGGATATAGTGAGACCCAGTACTTC
>TRBV4-2|NA|NA|TRBJ1-5
CASSLRKGSNQPQHF
TGTGCCAGCAGCCTTCGAAAGGGAAGCAATCAGCCCCAGCATTTT
>TRBV2|TRBD2|NA|TRBJ2-1
CASRRASGRYNEQFF
TGTGCCAGCAGACGTGCTAGCGGGAGGTACAATGAGCAGTTCTTC
>TRBV15|NA|NA|TRBJ1-1
CATSRDKGGAFF
TGTGCCACCAGCAGAGATAAGGGGGGAGCTTTCTTT
>TRBV5-1|NA|NA|TRBJ2-4
CASSLVGPLSGNIQYF
TGCGCCAGCAGCTTGGTAGGGCCACTAAGTGGGAACATTCAGTACTTC
>TRBV19|NA|NA|TRBJ1-5
CASTSVSNQPQHF
TGTGCCAGTACTAGTGTTAGCAATCAGCCCCAGCATTTT
>TRBV10-1|NA|NA|TRBJ1-1
CASSASWNTEAFF
TGCGCCAGCAGCGCCTCATGGAACACTGAAGCTTTCTTT
>TRBV7-3|NA|NA|TRBJ2-3
CASSSDSTDTQYF
TGTGCCAGCAGCTCAGACAGCACAGATACGCAGTATTTT
>TRBV7-8|TRBD2|NA|TRBJ2-7
CASSPGLAGLSSYEQYF
TGTGCCAGCAGCCCGGGACTAGCGGGTCTTTCCTCCTACGAGCAGTACTTC
>TRBV7-9|NA|NA|TRBJ2-1
CASSPGAIRFF
TGTGCCAGCAGCCCCGGAGCGATCCGGTTCTTC
>TRBV5-1|NA|NA|TRBJ2-4
CASSLDIAKNIQYF
TGCGCCAGCAGCTTAGACATTGCCAAAAACATTCAGTACTTC
>TRBV30|TRBD1|NA|TRBJ1-2
CAWSWTGHGYTF
TGTGCCTGGAGTTGGACAGGGCATGGCTACACCTTC
>TRBV30|NA|NA|TRBJ2-3
CAWTPLGGTQYF
TGTGCCTGGACCCCTTTAGGTGGTACGCAGTATTTT
>TRBV18|NA|NA|TRBJ1-2
CASSSGTEANYGYTF
TGTGCCAGCTCATCAGGGACGGAAGCTAACTATGGCTACACCTTC
>TRBV7-9|TRBD1|NA|TRBJ1-2
CASTHLGQAPMGYTF
TGTGCCAGCACACACCTAGGACAGGCGCCGATGGGCTACACCTTC